This entry features one TCR beta chain sequence. In the study's own analysis: Amplification of reference gene primers was used by the study to estimate nucleated cell counts. Libraries were prepared by immunoSEQ multiplex PCR; TCRdb keeps only in-frame clonotypes and omits some of them. From that table come the V and J calls and clone size; the DNA was used to work out D and trimming. The sample has 110,000 to 150,000 clones, 75% to 90% seen once; the top ten hold less than 5%. This record belongs to a study of blood T cell repertoires in COVID-19. Study in general: Acute-phase and convalescent COVID-19 samples originated in the United States, Italy and Spain. Sources were T cells, B-cell-depleted T cells, or PBMCs; the material itself was cDNA or gDNA.

CDR1 and CDR2 from the germline V gene are SGHDN and FVKESK. The CDR3 covers 16 residues. J was trimmed by 2 bases and V by 1 base; bases with no gene match: 8. The chain is built from TRBV14 and TRBJ2-7; 7 bases line up with TRBD1. The source of this sequence is a woman at least 80 years old with acute or convalescent COVID-19. The sequencing sample was made of peripheral blood. CDR3 protein: CASSQGRDRATYEQYF. The DNA for the CDR3 is TGTGCCAGCAGCCAAGGTCGCGACAGGGCTACCTACGAGCAGTACTTC.